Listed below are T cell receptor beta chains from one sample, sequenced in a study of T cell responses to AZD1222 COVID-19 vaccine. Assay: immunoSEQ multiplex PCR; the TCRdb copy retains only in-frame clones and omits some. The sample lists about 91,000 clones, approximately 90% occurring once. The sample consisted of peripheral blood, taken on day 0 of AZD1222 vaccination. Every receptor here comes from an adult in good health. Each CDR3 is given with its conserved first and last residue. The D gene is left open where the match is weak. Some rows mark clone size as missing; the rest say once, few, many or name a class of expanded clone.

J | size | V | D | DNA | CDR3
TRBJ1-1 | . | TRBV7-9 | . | TGTGCCAGCAGCTTACCTTGGGCTACGAACACTGAAGCTTTCTTT | CASSLPWATNTEAFF
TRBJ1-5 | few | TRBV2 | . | TGTGCCAGCACTCACAGGGATAATCAGCCCCAGCATTTT | CASTHRDNQPQHF
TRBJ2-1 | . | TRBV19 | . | TGTGCCAGTAGTATAGAAATGGCTAGGAATGAGCAGTTCTTC | CASSIEMARNEQFF
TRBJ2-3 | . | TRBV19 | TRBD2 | TGTGCCAGTAGTCCGGAACCGGGACTAGCTAGCACAGATACGCAGTATTTT | CASSPEPGLASTDTQYF
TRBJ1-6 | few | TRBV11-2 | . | TGTGCCACTCAGATCCACGAGGGCAGTAATTCACCCCTCCACTTT | CATQIHEGSNSPLHF
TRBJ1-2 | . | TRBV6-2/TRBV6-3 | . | TGTGCCAGCAGTCCGCGGAACTATGGCTACACCTTC | CASSPRNYGYTF
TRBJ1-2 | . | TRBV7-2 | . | TGTGCCAGCAGCTTAGGGGGTGGGATCGGGGTTAACTATGGCTACACCTTC | CASSLGGGIGVNYGYTF
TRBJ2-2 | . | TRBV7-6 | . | TGTGCCAGCAGCTTATCTCTTGACGGGGAGCTGTTTTTT | CASSLSLDGELFF
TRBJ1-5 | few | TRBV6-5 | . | TGTGCCAGCGTATGGCAGGGAGACAATCAGCCCCAGCATTTT | CASVWQGDNQPQHF
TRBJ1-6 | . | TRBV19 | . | TGTGCCACCAAGGAACAGTTCAATTCACCCCTCCACTTT | CATKEQFNSPLHF
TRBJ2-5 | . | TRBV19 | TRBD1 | TGTGCCAGTAGTGCAGGACAGGGAAAAGAGACCCAGTACTTC | CASSAGQGKETQYF
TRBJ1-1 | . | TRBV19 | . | TGTGCCAGTATGAGAAGAATGAACACTGAAGCTTTCTTT | CASMRRMNTEAFF
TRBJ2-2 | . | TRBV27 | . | TGTGCCAGCATCCCCGGGGAGCTGTTTTTT | CASIPGELFF
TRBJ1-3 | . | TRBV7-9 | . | TGTGCCAGCAGCGAAAGGGGAGGAAACACCATATATTTT | CASSERGGNTIYF
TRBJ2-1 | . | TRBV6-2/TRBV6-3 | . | TGTGCCAGCAGCCAAGTTACTAGGGATGGTGAGCAGTTCTTC | CASSQVTRDGEQFF
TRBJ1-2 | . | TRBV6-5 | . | TGTGCCAGCAGTCCACCCGGGGCGGGCTATGGCTACACCTTC | CASSPPGAGYGYTF
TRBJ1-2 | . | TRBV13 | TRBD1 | TGTGCCAGCAGCTTAGGCGGCACAGGGGGCTATGGCTACACCTTC | CASSLGGTGGYGYTF
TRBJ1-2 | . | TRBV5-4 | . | TGTGCCAGCAGCCTTCCGGGGCTGGGCTATGGCTACACCTTC | CASSLPGLGYGYTF
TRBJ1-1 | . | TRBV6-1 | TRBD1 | TGTGCCAGCAGTGAAGAGACAGGGTCGGCCACTGAAGCTTTCTTT | CASSEETGSATEAFF
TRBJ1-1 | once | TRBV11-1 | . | TGTGCCAGCAGCTTGCAAATCAGGAACACTGAAGCTTTCTTT | CASSLQIRNTEAFF
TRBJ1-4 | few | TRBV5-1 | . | TGCGCCAGCAGCTCCAGGGATTCTGAAAAACTGTTTTTT | CASSSRDSEKLFF
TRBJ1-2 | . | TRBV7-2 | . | TGTGCCAGCAGCTTAACCAACTTCTATGGCTACACCTTC | CASSLTNFYGYTF
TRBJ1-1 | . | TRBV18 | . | TGTGCCAGCTCCCCTCGACACTCGAACACTGAAGCTTTCTTT | CASSPRHSNTEAFF
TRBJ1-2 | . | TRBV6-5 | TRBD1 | TGTGCCAGCAGGACAGGGGGCTATGGCTACACCTTC | CASRTGGYGYTF